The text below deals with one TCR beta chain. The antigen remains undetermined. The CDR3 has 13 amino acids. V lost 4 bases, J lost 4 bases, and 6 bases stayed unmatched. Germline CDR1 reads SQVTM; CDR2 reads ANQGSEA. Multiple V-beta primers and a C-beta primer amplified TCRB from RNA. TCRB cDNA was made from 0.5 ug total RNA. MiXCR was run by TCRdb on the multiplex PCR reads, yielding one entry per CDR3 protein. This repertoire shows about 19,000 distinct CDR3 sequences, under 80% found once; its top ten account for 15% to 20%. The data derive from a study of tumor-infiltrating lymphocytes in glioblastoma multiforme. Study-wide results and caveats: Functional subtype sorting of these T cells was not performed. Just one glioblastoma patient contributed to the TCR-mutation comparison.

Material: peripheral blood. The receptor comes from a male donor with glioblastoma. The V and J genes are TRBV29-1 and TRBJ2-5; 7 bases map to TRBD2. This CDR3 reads CSVARGGPETQYF. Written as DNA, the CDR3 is TGCAGCGTTGCCCGCGGGGGACCAGAGACCCAGTACTTC.